These T cell receptor beta chains were read from a single sample in a study of blood T cells in healthy people across ages. TCRdb re-analysed the 5' RACE reads in MiXCR, keeping a single row per CDR3 protein. The sample contains around 1,100,000 distinct CDR3 sequences, under 40% of which appear only once. What was sequenced was blood. These TCRs come from a man aged 18 to 30 in good health. Each CDR3 is given with its conserved first and last residue.

TRBJ1-4 | TRBV9 | CASSVTGDNEKLFF
TRBJ2-1 | TRBV10-3 | CAISPGGASYNEQFF
TRBJ2-3 | TRBV7-2 | CASSLDRATTDTQYF
TRBJ1-6 | TRBV14 | CASSPMRVIGSPLHF
TRBJ1-4 | TRBV6-5 | CASSPAGATNEKLFF
TRBJ2-4 | TRBV5-1 | CASSLPSTGGLVQYF
TRBJ2-3 | TRBV3-1 | CASSRAQGKDTQYF
TRBJ2-2 | TRBV7-3 | CASSPYGNTGELFF
TRBJ1-2 | TRBV4-1 | CASSQRPGDGYTF
TRBJ2-1 | TRBV5-6 | CASSPGGFGYNEQFF
TRBJ2-3 | TRBV4-2 | CASSQDPCPTSGGADTQYF
TRBJ2-5 | TRBV27 | CASSGLFDFKSGETQYF
TRBJ2-3 | TRBV7-2 | CASSPGLDPSTDTQYF
TRBJ2-2 | TRBV2 | CASSADRVGTGELFF
TRBJ2-1 | TRBV4-1 | CASSQAPKQGAYGNEQFF
TRBJ2-1 | TRBV27 | CASSFGSSYNEQFF
TRBJ2-2 | TRBV10-3 | CAILGQGNTGELFF
TRBJ2-7 | TRBV30 | CASGQGSYEQYF
TRBJ1-1 | TRBV6-2/TRBV6-3 | CASSRHRDSLNTEAFF
TRBJ1-1 | TRBV28 | CASSLPGRQNTEAFF
TRBJ2-2 | TRBV6-5 | CASSYSPTGSTGELFF
TRBJ2-1 | TRBV6-2/TRBV6-3 | CASRGVTTGVNEQFF
TRBJ2-1 | TRBV10-3 | CAISLPRSRTAESSYNEQFF
TRBJ2-2 | TRBV9 | CASSVDGGKGTGELFF
TRBJ2-1 | TRBV7-2 | CASSRVGLYSDEQFF